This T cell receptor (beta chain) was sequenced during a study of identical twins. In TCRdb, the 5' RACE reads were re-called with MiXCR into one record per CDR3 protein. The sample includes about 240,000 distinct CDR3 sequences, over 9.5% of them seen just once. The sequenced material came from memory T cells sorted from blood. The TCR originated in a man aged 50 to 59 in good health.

The DNA of the CDR3 is TGTGCCAGCAGCCCCAAACAGGCGAAGGCCCTCCACTTT. Translation gives CASSPKQAKALHF. This chain joins TRBV13 and TRBJ1-6, with D possibly being TRBD1 (5 bases). Germline V gives CDR1 PRHDT, CDR2 FYEKMQ (reference sequence). This CDR3 spans 13 amino acids. Trimming stripped 5 bases from V and 14 bases from J, with 16 bases between.